These T cell receptor beta chains were read from a single sample in a study of beta chain features in type 1 diabetes. The assay was immunoSEQ multiplex PCR, and TCRdb's table has in-frame clones only and misses some. Of about 210,000 clones listed, 11% were seen once; the top ten hold over 1%. Sequencing input: central memory CD4+ T cells from blood. The receptors were sampled from a man between 18 and 29 years old in good health. Both conserved end residues are part of each CDR3. The D gene is left open where the match is weak. Some rows mark clone size as missing; the rest say once, few, many or name a class of expanded clone.

clone_size	v_call	j_call	d_call	cdr3_nt	cdr3_aa
many	TRBV7-9	TRBJ2-1	TRBD2	TGTGCCAGCAGCTTGCCCTATCGCCTAGCGGGGACCTACAATGAGCAGTTCTTC	CASSLPYRLAGTYNEQFF
few	TRBV6-6	TRBJ2-1	TRBD1	TGTGCCAGCAGTTACCAAGGACAGGGAAGCAATGAGCAGTTCTTC	CASSYQGQGSNEQFF
many	TRBV7-9	TRBJ2-1	NA	TGTGCCAGCAGCCCACTTGGCAGCTCCTACAATGAGCAGTTCTTC	CASSPLGSSYNEQFF
NA	TRBV27	TRBJ2-5	NA	TGTGCCAGCAGCCATGACATTTTAGAGGAGACCCAGTACTTC	CASSHDILEETQYF
medium-sized	TRBV4-3	TRBJ1-5	NA	TGCGCCAGCAGCCAAGATTGGAATCAGCCCCAGCATTTT	CASSQDWNQPQHF
NA	TRBV27	TRBJ1-1	NA	TGTGCCAGCAAGAGCGCCGTTCCCCCCATGAACACTGAAGCTTTCTTT	CASKSAVPPMNTEAFF
many	TRBV9	TRBJ2-1	NA	TGTGCCAGCAGCGTGGAGGATGAGCAGTTCTTC	CASSVEDEQFF
few	TRBV30	TRBJ1-3	NA	TGTGCCTGGAGTGATGAGGCGCGCTCTGGAAACACCATATATTTT	CAWSDEARSGNTIYF
NA	TRBV19	TRBJ1-1	TRBD1	TGTGCCAGTAGTATCCTCTTCGGGACAGCAGGGGCTGAAGCTTTCTTT	CASSILFGTAGAEAFF
few	TRBV30	TRBJ2-3	NA	TGTGCCTGGAGCCTCCGGGACTCGGACACAGATACGCAGTATTTT	CAWSLRDSDTDTQYF
NA	TRBV19	TRBJ2-1	TRBD1	TGTGCCAGTAGTTCGCGACAGGGCAATGAGCAGTTCTTC	CASSSRQGNEQFF
many	TRBV29-1	TRBJ2-5	TRBD2	TGCAGCGCCCAGACTAGCAGTCAAGAGACCCAGTACTTC	CSAQTSSQETQYF
few	TRBV5-1	TRBJ2-5	TRBD1	TGCGCCAGCAGCCCGGGACAGGGTCAAGAGACCCAGTACTTC	CASSPGQGQETQYF
few	TRBV5-1	TRBJ2-3	NA	TGCGCCAGCAGCCCCTTGCCGTCAGATACGCAGTATTTT	CASSPLPSDTQYF
NA	TRBV9	TRBJ2-5	NA	TGTGCCAGCAGCGGCTACGGGGCCCAAGAGACCCAGTACTTC	CASSGYGAQETQYF
few	TRBV7-2	TRBJ2-3	TRBD2	TGTGCCAGCAGCCTAGCGGCGGGGTTAGATACGCAGTATTTT	CASSLAAGLDTQYF
NA	TRBV11-3	TRBJ2-2	NA	TGTGCCAGCAGCTTCGGCCAGGCGAACACCGGGGAGCTGTTTTTT	CASSFGQANTGELFF
few	TRBV29-1	TRBJ1-6	NA	TGCAGCGTTGGGGGTTCCTATAATTCACCCCTCCACTTT	CSVGGSYNSPLHF
NA	TRBV5-1	TRBJ2-1	NA	TGCGCCAGCAGCGTGACTAGTAGCTCCTACAATGAGCAGTTCTTC	CASSVTSSSYNEQFF
NA	TRBV5-1	TRBJ2-5	NA	TGCGCCAGCAGCTCGGACCCACGAGAGACCCAGTACTTC	CASSSDPRETQYF
few	TRBV7-9	TRBJ2-7	TRBD2	TGTGCCAGCAGCTCCCTAGCGGGAGGGCCGGTATACGAGCAGTACTTC	CASSSLAGGPVYEQYF
few	TRBV7-2	TRBJ2-7	TRBD2	TGTGCCAGCAGCTTAGCGCGGGCGGGAGGCTACGAGCAGTACTTC	CASSLARAGGYEQYF
many	TRBV29-1	TRBJ2-1	TRBD1	TGCAGCGCCGGGACAGGGGTAGGCTACAATGAGCAGTTCTTC	CSAGTGVGYNEQFF
few	TRBV6-1	TRBJ1-1	NA	TGTGCCAGCAGTGAAGCTTTAGGGGTGTGGACTGAAGCTTTCTTT	CASSEALGVWTEAFF
NA	TRBV7-2	TRBJ1-3	TRBD1	TGTGCCAGCAGCTTAATGACAGGGCCTGGAAACACCATATATTTT	CASSLMTGPGNTIYF
few	TRBV9	TRBJ2-7	NA	TGTGCCAGCAGCGTAGGGGAGCAACTAGGGCTCTACGAGCAGTACTTC	CASSVGEQLGLYEQYF
NA	TRBV18	TRBJ1-4	NA	TGTGCCAGCTCACCTGTTGCAACTAATGAAAAACTGTTTTTT	CASSPVATNEKLFF
few	TRBV28	TRBJ2-3	NA	TGTGCCAGCAGACCTAATTGGGGGCGCGGGGCAGATACGCAGTATTTT	CASRPNWGRGADTQYF
few	TRBV7-2	TRBJ2-7	NA	TGTGCCAGCAGCGGATTTGGGGTTATCGACGAGCAGTACTTC	CASSGFGVIDEQYF
few	TRBV2	TRBJ2-4	NA	TGTGCCAGCAGGGAAGGACTAGCCAAAAACATTCAGTACTTC	CASREGLAKNIQYF
many	TRBV30	TRBJ1-2	NA	TGTGCCGCAAATTGGGGCTCCTATGGCTACACCTTC	CAANWGSYGYTF
few	TRBV30	TRBJ2-4	NA	TGTGCCTGGAACAGGGAGTTAGCCAAAAACATTCAGTACTTC	CAWNRELAKNIQYF
NA	TRBV28	TRBJ2-1	TRBD2	TGTGCCAGCAGTTTACCTTCGGCTAGCGGGCCCCTGGCCAATGAGCAGTTCTTC	CASSLPSASGPLANEQFF
NA	TRBV7-3	TRBJ2-3	NA	TGTGCCAGCAGCTTACAAGCGGGCCTCACAGATACGCAGTATTTT	CASSLQAGLTDTQYF
few	TRBV7-9	TRBJ2-7	NA	TGTGCCAGCAGCTTAGATACTTCCGAGCAGTACTTC	CASSLDTSEQYF
NA	TRBV29-1	TRBJ2-4	NA	TGCAGCGCTATGGGGGCAGGGCTAGCCAAAAACATTCAGTACTTC	CSAMGAGLAKNIQYF
medium-sized	TRBV30	TRBJ2-3	TRBD2	TGTGCCCAAACTAGCGGGAGTACGGTGGATACGCAGTATTTT	CAQTSGSTVDTQYF
few	TRBV30	TRBJ2-7	TRBD1	TGTGCCGGGACAGGGAGCGCGCAGGCTTACGAGCAGTACTTC	CAGTGSAQAYEQYF
NA	TRBV7-2	TRBJ2-5	NA	TGTGCCAGCAGCAAAGGGTTAGAGACCCAGTACTTC	CASSKGLETQYF
many	TRBV11-2	TRBJ2-3	NA	TGTGCCAGCAGCTTAGATCGGAGCTCGGACACGCAGTATTTT	CASSLDRSSDTQYF
NA	TRBV6-5	TRBJ1-2	TRBD1	TGTGCCAGCGCCACAGGGGCAGTAGGTGGCTACACCTTC	CASATGAVGGYTF
NA	TRBV10-1	TRBJ2-2	TRBD1	TGCGCCAGCAGTGAGTTAAGACAGGGGGCCGACGGGGAGCTGTTTTTT	CASSELRQGADGELFF
NA	TRBV7-9	TRBJ2-3	TRBD2	TGTGCCTCACGGGAGGTGGGAGTTGAGACAGATACGCAGTATTTT	CASREVGVETDTQYF
NA	TRBV7-7	TRBJ2-5	NA	TGTGCTAGCAGCCGGACAGATTCGAAAGAGACCCAGTACTTC	CASSRTDSKETQYF
NA	TRBV4-2	TRBJ2-4	NA	TGTGCCAGCAGCCAAGATCAATGGTCCGGGGTAGCAAACATTCAGTACTTC	CASSQDQWSGVANIQYF
many	TRBV30	TRBJ1-1	NA	TGTGCCTGGAGATTCCCGAACAGGGAATCCACTGAAGCTTTCTTT	CAWRFPNRESTEAFF
NA	TRBV6-5	TRBJ2-7	TRBD2	TGTGCCAGCAGGGAGACTAGCGGGTACGAGCAGTACTTC	CASRETSGYEQYF
few	TRBV29-1	TRBJ1-1	NA	TGCAGCGCTATGGGCCGCAGCATGAACACTGAAGCTTTCTTT	CSAMGRSMNTEAFF
few	TRBV7-6	TRBJ2-1	TRBD2	TGTGCCAGCAGCGCCTGGACTAGCGTCTCCTACAATGAGCAGTTCTTC	CASSAWTSVSYNEQFF
NA	TRBV7-2	TRBJ2-3	TRBD2	TGTGCCAGCAGTTCCAGGGTGGCGGGAGGAGACCGGAGCACAGATACGCAGTATTTT	CASSSRVAGGDRSTDTQYF
NA	TRBV14	TRBJ2-2	NA	TGTGCCAGCAGCCATGTGAGTTACGGGGAGCTGTTTTTT	CASSHVSYGELFF
few	TRBV29-1	TRBJ2-5	NA	TGCAGCGTTCAGGGCAGGGGGGTAGAGACCCAGTACTTC	CSVQGRGVETQYF
NA	TRBV7-3	TRBJ2-3	NA	TGTGCCAGCAGCTACGACGGTTACACAGATACGCAGTATTTT	CASSYDGYTDTQYF
few	TRBV11-2	TRBJ2-7	NA	TGTGCCAGCAGCTCCTTCATCGAGCAGTACTTC	CASSSFIEQYF
NA	TRBV7-9	TRBJ1-1	NA	TGTGCCAGCAGCGCCGATATGAACACTGAAGCTTTCTTT	CASSADMNTEAFF
few	TRBV5-1	TRBJ2-7	TRBD1	TGCGCCAGCAGCTTGGGGACAGGGGGCCGCGAGCAGTACTTC	CASSLGTGGREQYF
many	TRBV16	TRBJ2-3	NA	TGTGCCAGCAGTCAACTAGTGAATACGCAGTATTTT	CASSQLVNTQYF
few	TRBV27	TRBJ2-7	NA	TGTGCCAGCAGTTTAATCCCGGGGCGGGCCTACGAGCAGTACTTC	CASSLIPGRAYEQYF